These 10 T cell receptor beta chains came from one sample sequenced in a study of OX40 agonist ivuxolimab in advanced cancers. The protocol was immunoSEQ multiplex PCR, while the TCRdb copy is restricted to in-frame clones and leaves out a portion. Found here are 70,000 to 85,000 clones, more than 70% of them singletons; the top ten hold approximately 2.1%. The source was CD4+ or CD8+ T cells sorted from blood, collected in a trial of the OX40 agonist ivuxolimab. The origin of the receptors is an adult with an advanced solid tumor such as melanoma, head and neck, liver or kidney cancer.

The rearrangement uses TRBV5-1 and TRBJ1-3; weak D call: TRBD1 (5 bases). The V gene lost 4 bases and the J gene lost 0 bases, with 11 bases spanning the gap. Germline lookup yields CDR1 SGHRS and CDR2 YFSETQ. The CDR3 extends over 15 amino acids. DNA of the CDR3: TGCGCCAGCAGCAGGGACCCTAGCTCTGGAAACACCATATATTTT. It yields the protein CASSRDPSSGNTIYF.

The chain couples TRBV6-6 to TRBJ1-6, with D unclear. The CDR3 loop spans 14 amino acids. Germline CDR1 reads MNHNY; CDR2 reads SVGAGI (reference sequence). The V gene lost 0 bases and the J gene lost 5 bases, with 5 bases spanning the gap. The CDR3 sequence: CASSYSPNNSPLHF. The CDR3 DNA follows: TGTGCCAGCAGTTACTCTCCGAATAATTCACCCCTCCACTTT.

The gene calls are TRBV6-5 and TRBJ2-1; D ambiguous. The CDR3 sequence is 14 residues long. Germline CDR1 reads MNHEY; CDR2 reads SVGAGI. V dropped 6 bases and J dropped 0 bases, with 9 bases sitting between them. The CDR3: CASRKTSSYNEQFF. DNA for the CDR3: TGTGCCAGCAGAAAGACAAGCTCCTACAATGAGCAGTTCTTC.

The chain carries TRBV19 and TRBJ1-1; tentative D call: TRBD1 (6 bases). There are 15 residues in the CDR3. Germline loops: CDR1 LNHDA, CDR2 SQIVND (reference sequence). Between the trimmed V and J ends, which lost 6 bases and 5 bases, there was a span of 19 bases. CDR3 protein: CASRTGGGGWTEAFF. In DNA, the CDR3 is TGTGCCAGTAGGACCGGGGGGGGCGGCTGGACTGAAGCTTTCTTT.

The rearrangement joins TRBV19 to TRBJ1-5, with 8 bases lining up with TRBD1. V shed 2 bases, J shed 5 bases, and the junction held 8 bases outside the gene matches. The CDR3 extends over 16 amino acids. CDR1 and CDR2 from the germline V gene are LNHDA and SQIVND (reference sequence). CDR3 DNA sequence: TGTGCCAGTAGTATAATAAGGGCGACAGGGGATCAGCCCCAGCATTTT. Protein: CASSIIRATGDQPQHF. Drawing the rest from reference TRBV19 and TRBJ1-5, the complete variable domain is DGGITQSPKYLFRKEGQNVTLSCEQNLNHDAMYWYRQDPGQGLRLIYYSQIVNDFQKGDIAEGYSVSREKKESFPLTVTSAQKNPTAFYLCASSIIRATGDQPQHFGDGTRLSIL.

This clone was picked up a small number of times. The V gene is TRBV4-1, the J gene TRBJ2-2; 15 bases agree with TRBD2. V lost 5 bases to trimming and J lost 0 bases; unmatched junction nucleotides: 7. CDR3 length: 19 residues. Germline CDR1 reads MGHRA; CDR2 reads YSYEKL. The CDR3 DNA reads TGCGCCAGCAGCACCGGCTGGACTAGCGGGGGGGCGAACACCGGGGAGCTGTTTTTT. This sequence encodes CASSTGWTSGGANTGELFF.

The chain joins TRBV28 to TRBJ1-4, with a weak D call TRBD1 (5 bases). Germline V gene lookup returns CDR1 MDHEN and CDR2 SYDVKM. Trimming removed 6 bases at V and 0 bases at J, with 11 bases between. The CDR3 sequence is 15 residues long. CDR3 in amino acids: CASRVGPPTNEKLFF. The CDR3 nucleotides are TGTGCCAGCAGGGTGGGACCGCCAACTAATGAAAAACTGTTTTTT. Full variable domain (outside the CDR3, taken from reference TRBV28 and TRBJ1-4): DVKVTQSSRYLVKRTGEKVFLECVQDMDHENMFWYRQDPGLGLRLIYFSYDVKMKEKGDIPEGYSVSREKKERFSLILESASTNQTSMYLCASRVGPPTNEKLFFGSGTQLSVL.

V gene TRBV7-9 combines with J gene TRBJ1-6; no reliable D call. The CDR3 consists of 14 residues. The V gene's germline CDR1 is SEHNR and CDR2 FQNEAQ (reference sequence). Between the trimmed V and J ends, which lost 1 base and 6 bases, there was a span of 7 bases. The CDR3 sequence is CASSLEWSNSPLHF. The CDR3 coding sequence is TGTGCCAGCAGCTTAGAGTGGAGTAATTCACCCCTCCACTTT. The entire variable domain, with the rest obtained from reference TRBV7-9 and TRBJ1-6, is as follows: DTGVSQNPRHKITKRGQNVTFRCDPISEHNRLYWYRQTLGQGPEFLTYFQNEAQLEKSRLLSDRFSAERPKGSFSTLEIQRTEQGDSAMYLCASSLEWSNSPLHFGNGTRLTVT.

The count of this clone is one. V usage is TRBV5-6 and J usage is TRBJ2-5; unclear D gene. CDR1 and CDR2 from the germline V gene are SGHDT and YYEEEE. The V and J ends lost 1 base and 7 bases respectively, with 17 bases between them. The CDR3 covers 15 residues. The CDR3 is CASSLWVRERRTQYF. The DNA of the CDR3 is TGTGCCAGCAGCTTGTGGGTTAGGGAACGTCGGACCCAGTACTTC. Combining the CDR3 with reference TRBV5-6 and TRBJ2-5 gives the whole variable domain DAGVTQSPTHLIKTRGQQVTLRCSPKSGHDTVSWYQQALGQGPQFIFQYYEEEERQRGNFPDRFSGHQFPNYSSELNVNALLLGDSALYLCASSLWVRERRTQYFGPGTRLLVL.

This rearrangement joins TRBV5-1 to TRBJ1-1; D possibly corresponds to TRBD1 (5 bases). Germline V CDR1 and CDR2: SGHRS, YFSETQ. The CDR3 totals 14 residues. The V end lost 4 bases, the J end lost 1 base, and 11 bases lay between the germline ends. The CDR3, as DNA: TGCGCCAGCAGCCTTCGGGGGGAGAACACTGAAGCTTTCTTT. It encodes CASSLRGENTEAFF.